A selection of T cell receptor beta chains follows, all from one sample in a study of T cell responses to AZD1222 COVID-19 vaccine. TCRdb's copy holds only in-frame clones and misses some; the assay was immunoSEQ multiplex PCR. The sample comprises some 95,000 clones, under 90% of which are singletons, and 2.8% rests with the top ten. This sample comprised peripheral blood, obtained on day 0 of MenACWY control vaccination. All receptors come from an adult in good health. Each CDR3 is given without its conserved first and last residue. Clone sizes are given selectively: once, few, many, or a class where the clone is expanded.

TRBV24-1	.	TRBJ2-1	ATYRDNEQF
TRBV5-1	.	TRBJ2-6	ASSLTTGPGANVLT
TRBV3-1/TRBV3-2	few	TRBJ1-2	ASSQVNLGYT
TRBV28	.	TRBJ1-6	ASSLGQGNSPLH
TRBV7-3	.	TRBJ2-2	ASSPQQTGELF
TRBV7-9	.	TRBJ1-6	ASSLGGDSPLH
TRBV6-1	.	TRBJ2-2	ASSDGQGYTGELF
TRBV2	.	TRBJ1-6	ASSEGSPLH
TRBV5-1	.	TRBJ1-2	ASSYGTGKANYGYT
TRBV9	.	TRBJ1-3	ASSGGTGGGNTIY
TRBV9	.	TRBJ1-1	ASSAIIGAGNTEAF
TRBV30	.	TRBJ2-3	AWSSQRVVTDTQY
TRBV5-6	.	TRBJ2-1	ASSTNVGPGELYNEQF
TRBV2	.	TRBJ1-2	ASLRVSGPYGYT
TRBV30	.	TRBJ2-7	AWSEAYEQY
TRBV28	.	TRBJ2-1	ASSGGSYNEQF
TRBV6-1	.	TRBJ1-1	ASSEGVDFTEAF